The 7 T cell receptor beta chains given below trace back to one sample, sequenced in a study of shared clonotypes between healthy human individuals. The data were produced by immunoSEQ multiplex PCR, yet TCRdb's version contains in-frame clones alone and is incomplete. Among 2 million to 2.5 million clones, approximately 93% were seen once, and the ten largest hold approximately 0.37%. Input material: naive CD4+ T cells from PBMCs. The sample's subset: CD45RA+ positively selected. These receptors originate from a man younger than 35 in good health. Some clones in this sample may be carry-over from other donors' samples.

In regard to this clone: In the same sample, other DNA sequences code for this CDR3. This chain connects TRBV7-3 to TRBJ2-1; TRBD2 is a possible D gene (6 bases). Per germline, CDR1 SGHTA and CDR2 FQGTGA. Trimming removed 5 bases at V and 4 bases at J, with 12 bases between. CDR3 size: 14 residues. The CDR3 here is CASSLGGLYNEQFF. As DNA, the CDR3 is TGTGCCAGCAGCCTCGGGGGATTGTACAATGAGCAGTTCTTC.

This clone was seen once. This chain uses TRBV25-1 with TRBJ2-3, with a tentative D call TRBD2 (6 bases). CDR1 is MGHDK, CDR2 SYGVNS, per germline. This CDR3 comprises 16 residues. V was clipped by 6 bases and J by 4 bases, with 20 bases between them. The CDR3 spells CASRALPGPGADTQYF. The CDR3 nucleotides are TGTGCCAGCAGGGCTTTGCCGGGCCCGGGGGCAGATACGCAGTATTTT.

The chain couples TRBV9 to TRBJ2-6; no firm D call. Between the trimmed V and J ends, which lost 0 bases and 0 bases, there was a span of 10 bases. Germline assignment: CDR1 SGDLS and CDR2 YYNGEE. This CDR3 has 17 amino acids. The CDR3 is CASSVGGSRSGANVLTF. CDR3 in DNA: TGTGCCAGCAGCGTAGGAGGCAGCCGCTCTGGGGCCAACGTCCTGACTTTC.

This chain connects TRBV19 to TRBJ2-3; 11 nucleotides line up with TRBD1. The germline gives CDR1 LNHDA, CDR2 SQIVND (reference sequence). This CDR3 contains 14 residues. V was pared by 4 bases and J by 9 bases, with 6 bases of the junction left unmatched. The CDR3 loop reads CASSTSGQGGTQYF. DNA of the CDR3: TGTGCCAGTAGTACCTCGGGACAGGGGGGGACGCAGTATTTT. Supplemented by reference TRBV19 and TRBJ2-3, the full variable domain reads DGGITQSPKYLFRKEGQNVTLSCEQNLNHDAMYWYRQDPGQGLRLIYYSQIVNDFQKGDIAEGYSVSREKKESFPLTVTSAQKNPTAFYLCASSTSGQGGTQYFGPGTRLTVL.

This sequence joins TRBV7-9 and TRBJ2-7; 10 bases are shared with TRBD2. In germline, CDR1 is SEHNR, CDR2 FQNEAQ (reference sequence). The CDR3 spans 14 residues. Losses at the gene ends were 7 bases for V and 5 bases for J; bases not matched to a gene: 8. As DNA, the CDR3 is TGTGCCAGCACCCCTAGCGGGAGCTCTAACGAGCAGTACTTC. This gives the protein CASTPSGSSNEQYF.

The chain recombines TRBV5-1 with TRBJ2-5; the match to TRBD1 covers 9 bases. With V trimmed by 4 bases and J by 5 bases, 15 bases remained unmatched. The germline gives CDR1 SGHRS, CDR2 YFSETQ. The CDR3 runs 17 residues. The CDR3 DNA follows: TGCGCCAGCAGCCACCGTGGTGGACAGGGGAATATGGAGACCCAGTACTTC. The encoded protein is CASSHRGGQGNMETQYF.

V usage is TRBV6-1 and J usage is TRBJ1-5; unclear D gene. Per the germline V gene, CDR1 is MNHNS and CDR2 is SASEGT. Trimming cost V 2 bases and J 0 bases, with 11 bases left between them. The CDR3 consists of 16 residues. In DNA form, the CDR3 reads TGTGCCAGCAGTGAATTTTGGCAGCTTAGCAATCAGCCCCAGCATTTT. Its protein product is CASSEFWQLSNQPQHF.